One sample yielded the 10 T cell receptor beta chains listed below, sequenced in a study of cytomegalovirus exposure and HLA in healthy donors. Primers for the PCR totalled 60 Vbeta and 13 Jbeta. Sequenced by immunoSEQ multiplex PCR; TCRdb stores in-frame clones only, minus some. This sample carries around 140,000 clones, with 1.5% to 2% going to the ten biggest clones. The sample comprised PBMCs. The receptors were sampled from a woman in her forties or fifties in good health and CMV-seronegative.

The chain couples TRBV7-3 to TRBJ2-3; D possibly corresponds to TRBD1 (6 bases). Trimming cost V 6 bases and J 6 bases, with 16 bases left between them. Looked up from germline, CDR1 is SGHTA and CDR2 is FQGTGA. This CDR3 spans 14 amino acids. The CDR3 loop reads CASSPQGDKDTQYF. The CDR3 DNA follows: TGTGCCAGCAGTCCACAGGGAGATAAGGATACGCAGTATTTT.

The chain couples TRBV5-6 to TRBJ2-7, with D maybe TRBD2 (5 bases). This CDR3 comprises 13 residues. Trimming pared 0 bases from V and 3 bases from J, leaving 7 bases between. CDR1 SGHDT and CDR2 YYEEEE come from the germline V gene. The CDR3 protein is CASSLAGIYEQYF. The CDR3 coding sequence is TGTGCCAGCAGCTTGGCCGGGATCTACGAGCAGTACTTC.

The chain is built from TRBV4-2 and TRBJ2-7; 7 bases line up with TRBD1. This CDR3 region has 16 residues. Germline V gives CDR1 LGHNA, CDR2 YNFKEQ. The J segment lost 0 bases and the V segment lost 0 bases, leaving 5 bases of the junction unmatched. DNA for the CDR3: TGTGCCAGCAGCCAAGAAGGGGGCCAAACCTCCTACGAGCAGTACTTC. This encodes CASSQEGGQTSYEQYF.

V and J are TRBV19 and TRBJ2-3, with 7 positions matching TRBD2. This CDR3 spans 15 amino acids. V was clipped by 3 bases and J by 0 bases; unmatched bases: 3. Germline values: CDR1 LNHDA, CDR2 SQIVND (reference sequence). The DNA for the CDR3 is TGTGCCAGTAGTATTTCGGGAGGTAGCACAGATACGCAGTATTTT. Amino acid sequence: CASSISGGSTDTQYF.

The rearrangement links TRBV9 to TRBJ1-2, with D unresolved. Trimming took off 4 bases at V and 1 base at J, with 14 bases between the two ends. CDR1 SGDLS and CDR2 YYNGEE come from the germline V gene. CDR3 length: 15 amino acids. CDR3 region: CASSPGVSINYGYTF. The CDR3 coding sequence is TGTGCCAGCAGCCCCGGAGTCTCTATTAACTATGGCTACACCTTC.

The J gene is TRBJ2-1, the V gene TRBV6-1; D is unclear. CDR3 length: 14 amino acids. Germline assignment: CDR1 MNHNS and CDR2 SASEGT. V was shortened by 1 base and J by 8 bases, with 12 bases between the two germline ends. The CDR3 DNA sequence: TGTGCCAGCAGTGAAGTAGTGTCGGTCGATGAGCAGTTCTTC. Residues: CASSEVVSVDEQFF.

The chain employs TRBV28 and TRBJ1-5; 7 bases map to TRBD1. CDR1 MDHEN and CDR2 SYDVKM come from the germline V gene. The ends lost 7 bases at V and 5 bases at J; junction bases unmatched: 8. The CDR3 consists of 14 residues. Here the CDR3 reads CASIRQGGHQPQHF. CDR3 nucleotide sequence: TGTGCCAGCATAAGACAGGGAGGACATCAGCCCCAGCATTTT.

The J gene is TRBJ2-3, the V gene TRBV4-1, with a tentative D call TRBD2 (6 bases). Germline CDR1 reads MGHRA; CDR2 reads YSYEKL. The CDR3 runs to 17 residues. Trimming took off 1 base at V and 0 bases at J, with 14 bases between the two ends. Here the CDR3 DNA reads TGCGCCAGCAGCCAAGGAGAGTGGCGGGGTAGCACAGATACGCAGTATTTT. Translating gives CASSQGEWRGSTDTQYF.

This chain links TRBV29-1 with TRBJ2-1; the match to TRBD1 covers 10 bases. CDR3 length: 14 amino acids. Germline lookup yields CDR1 SQVTM and CDR2 ANQGSEA. J gave up 9 bases and V 7 bases, and 12 bases lay outside the gene matches. The CDR3 nucleotides are TGCAGCGGATATTACCGGGACAGGGGCGGTGAGCAGTTCTTC. Protein sequence: CSGYYRDRGGEQFF.

V and J are TRBV5-1 and TRBJ2-7; D may be TRBD2 (6 bases). The V gene lost 3 bases and the J gene lost 6 bases, with 13 bases spanning the gap. There are 13 residues in the CDR3. Per germline, CDR1 SGHRS and CDR2 YFSETQ. DNA for the CDR3: TGCGCCAGCAGCTGGGGTCCCGGGGGCGAGCAGTACTTC. It specifies CASSWGPGGEQYF.